The entry below gives a single T cell receptor (beta chain) sequence along with its context. Its antigen remains undetermined. The record has no base qualities; no much larger clone is one base away. The data derive from a study of blood T cell repertoires in COVID-19 (dated by TCRdb to between 2020 and 2021). Regarding the complete study: Samples from collaborators originated in the United States, Italy and Spain and spanned both the acute and convalescent phases of COVID-19. A freely available public database, intended as a resource for researchers studying the immune response to SARS-CoV-2, is where the repertoires were released. The dataset comprised deeply sampled blood TCRbeta repertoires from subjects exposed to, actively infected with, or recovered from COVID-19. The samples were drawn from the first 160 participants of the ongoing ImmuneRACE study and from 1,254 subjects provided by 6 global collaborators. Where available, HLA class I and class II types were obtained from metadata supplied by the sample provider rather than from assay-based typing. A de-identified subject ID, COVID-19 status, age in years and sex were almost always included in the sample metadata. The material from the prospective study consisted of cDNA or gDNA derived from T cells, B-cell-depleted T cells, or PBMCs.

The junction carries 20 bases between V and J, which are trimmed by 4 bases and 14 bases respectively. CDR3 length: 13 amino acids, cysteine to phenylalanine. The only DNA kept is the CDR3, 39 bases in frame from the first base. CDR1 and CDR2 (MNHEY, SVGEGT) derive from the germline V gene. Whole blood was collected in K2EDTA tubes by collaborating institutions according to the institutions' own protocols. For TCRbeta analysis, collaborator samples were shipped as frozen whole blood, as isolated PBMCs, or as DNA extracted from either sample type. TCRbeta CDR3 regions were amplified from genomic DNA using the immunoSEQ Assay, a bias-controlled multiplex PCR. Under the source paper's analysis protocol: Nucleated cell counts per sample were estimated from amplification of reference gene primers within the assay. Sequence reads were collapsed and filtered to measure the absolute abundance of every unique TCRbeta CDR3 rearrangement. For each sample, productive Simpson clonality was calculated as the square root of Simpson's diversity index over productive rearrangements. Not all clones reach the TCRdb copy of this immuneACCESS table, which keeps in-frame sequences only. Checked studies attribute under half of the gap to unresolved V genes and leave the rest unexplained. V and J calls and clone size are as listed in that table; D and trimming were resolved from the DNA. In all, the sample holds roughly 100,000 clones, and around 87% of those were seen once. The biggest ten clones account for approximately 20% of the sample.

Points the paper makes about the study in general: The amount of clinical and demographic metadata varied by source and participant and was provided uncurated.

This sequence originates from a human donor in a cohort sampled during active COVID-19. This chain joins TRBV6-2 or TRBV6-3 to TRBJ2-5, and possibly TRBD2, on 5 matching bases. Sequencing input: peripheral blood. CDR3 reads: CASSSSTSERSYF. The DNA sequence is TGTGCCAGCAGTTCATCGACGTCGGAGCGGTCTTACTTC.